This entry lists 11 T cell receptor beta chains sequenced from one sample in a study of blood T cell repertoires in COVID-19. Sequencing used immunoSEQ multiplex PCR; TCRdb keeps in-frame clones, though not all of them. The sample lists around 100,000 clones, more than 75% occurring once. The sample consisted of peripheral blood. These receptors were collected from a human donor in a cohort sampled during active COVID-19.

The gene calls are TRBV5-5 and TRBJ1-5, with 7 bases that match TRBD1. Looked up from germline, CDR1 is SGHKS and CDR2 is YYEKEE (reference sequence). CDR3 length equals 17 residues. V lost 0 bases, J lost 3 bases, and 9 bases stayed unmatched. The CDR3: CASSLGPITGDNQPQHF. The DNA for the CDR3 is TGTGCCAGCAGCTTGGGCCCTATCACAGGGGACAATCAGCCCCAGCATTTT. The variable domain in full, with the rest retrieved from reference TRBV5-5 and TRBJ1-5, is DAGVTQSPTHLIKTRGQQVTLRCSPISGHKSVSWYQQVLGQGPQFIFQYYEKEERGRGNFPDRFSARQFPNYSSELNVNALLLGDSALYLCASSLGPITGDNQPQHFGDGTRLSIL.

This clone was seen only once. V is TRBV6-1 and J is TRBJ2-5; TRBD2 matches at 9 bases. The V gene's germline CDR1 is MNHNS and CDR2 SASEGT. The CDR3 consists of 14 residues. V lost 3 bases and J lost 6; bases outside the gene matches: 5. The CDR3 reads CASSDVSGGKTQYF. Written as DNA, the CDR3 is TGTGCCAGCAGTGACGTTAGCGGGGGAAAGACCCAGTACTTC.

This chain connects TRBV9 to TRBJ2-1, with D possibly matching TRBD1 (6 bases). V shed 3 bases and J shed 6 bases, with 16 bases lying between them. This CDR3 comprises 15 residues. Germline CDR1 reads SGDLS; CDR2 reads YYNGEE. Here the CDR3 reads CASSGHQGFFNEQFF. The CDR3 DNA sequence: TGTGCCAGCAGCGGCCACCAGGGGTTTTTCAATGAGCAGTTCTTC.

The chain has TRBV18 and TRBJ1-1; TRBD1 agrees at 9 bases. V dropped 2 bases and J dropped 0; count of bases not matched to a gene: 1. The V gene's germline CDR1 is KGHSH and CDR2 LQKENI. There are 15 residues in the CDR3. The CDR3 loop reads CASSPGTGMNTEAFF. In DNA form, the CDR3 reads TGTGCCAGCTCACCAGGGACAGGGATGAACACTGAAGCTTTCTTT.

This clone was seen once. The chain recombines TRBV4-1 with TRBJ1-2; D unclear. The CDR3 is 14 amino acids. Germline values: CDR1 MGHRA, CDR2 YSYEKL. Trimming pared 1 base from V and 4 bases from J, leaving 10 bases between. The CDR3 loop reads CASSQVRVLYGYTF. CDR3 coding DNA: TGCGCCAGCAGCCAAGTACGGGTTCTCTATGGCTACACCTTC.

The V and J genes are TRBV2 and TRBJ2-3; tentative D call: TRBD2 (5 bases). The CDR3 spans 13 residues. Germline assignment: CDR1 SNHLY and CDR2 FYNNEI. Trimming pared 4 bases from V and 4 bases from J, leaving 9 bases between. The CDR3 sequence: CASSGVSADTQYF. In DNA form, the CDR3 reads TGTGCCAGCAGTGGGGTTAGCGCAGATACGCAGTATTTT.

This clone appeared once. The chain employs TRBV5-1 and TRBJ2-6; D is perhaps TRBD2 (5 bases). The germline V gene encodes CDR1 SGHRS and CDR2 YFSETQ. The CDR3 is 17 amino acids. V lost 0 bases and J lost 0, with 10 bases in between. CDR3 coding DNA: TGCGCCAGCAGCTTGGCCCCGGGAAGCTCTGGGGCCAACGTCCTGACTTTC. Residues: CASSLAPGSSGANVLTF.

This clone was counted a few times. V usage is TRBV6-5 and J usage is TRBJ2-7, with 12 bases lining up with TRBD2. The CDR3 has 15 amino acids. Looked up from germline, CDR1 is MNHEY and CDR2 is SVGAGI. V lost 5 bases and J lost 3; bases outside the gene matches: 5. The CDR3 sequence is CASSLTSGSFYEQYF. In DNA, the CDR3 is TGTGCCAGCAGTCTGACTAGCGGGAGTTTCTACGAGCAGTACTTC.

The CDR3 protein is CASRGRAYNEQFF. The CDR3 coding sequence is TGTGCCAGTAGAGGGAGGGCCTACAATGAGCAGTTCTTC. The chain joins TRBV19 to TRBJ2-1; TRBD2 aligns across 7 bases. After removal of 6 bases from V and 2 bases from J, the junction contained 1 base not matched to a gene. Germline V CDR1 and CDR2: LNHDA, SQIVND (reference sequence). The CDR3 is 13 amino acids.

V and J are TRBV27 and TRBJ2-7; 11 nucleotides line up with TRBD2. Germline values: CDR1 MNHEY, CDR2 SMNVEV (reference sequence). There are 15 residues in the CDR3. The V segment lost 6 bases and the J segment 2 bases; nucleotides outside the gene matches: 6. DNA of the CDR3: TGTGCCAGCAGGGGGCTGACTAGCGGGACCTACGAGCAGTACTTC. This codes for CASRGLTSGTYEQYF.

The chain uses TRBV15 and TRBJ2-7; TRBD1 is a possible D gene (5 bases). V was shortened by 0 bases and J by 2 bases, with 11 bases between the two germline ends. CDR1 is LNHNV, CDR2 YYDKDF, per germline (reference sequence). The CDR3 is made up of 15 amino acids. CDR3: CATSRDRGRAYEQYF. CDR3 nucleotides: TGTGCCACCAGCAGAGATCGTGGCAGGGCCTACGAGCAGTACTTC.